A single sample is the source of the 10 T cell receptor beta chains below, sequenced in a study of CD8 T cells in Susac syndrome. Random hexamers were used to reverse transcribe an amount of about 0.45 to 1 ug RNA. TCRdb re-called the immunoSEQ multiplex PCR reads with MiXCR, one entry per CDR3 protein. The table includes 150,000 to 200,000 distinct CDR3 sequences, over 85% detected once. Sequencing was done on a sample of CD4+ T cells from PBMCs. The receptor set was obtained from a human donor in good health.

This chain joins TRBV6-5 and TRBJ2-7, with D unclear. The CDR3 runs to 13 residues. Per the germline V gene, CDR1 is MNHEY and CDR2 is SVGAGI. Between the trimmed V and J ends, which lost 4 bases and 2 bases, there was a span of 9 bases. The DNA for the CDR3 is TGTGCCAGCAGTTTTTCCCCTACCTACGAGCAGTACTTC. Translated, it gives CASSFSPTYEQYF.

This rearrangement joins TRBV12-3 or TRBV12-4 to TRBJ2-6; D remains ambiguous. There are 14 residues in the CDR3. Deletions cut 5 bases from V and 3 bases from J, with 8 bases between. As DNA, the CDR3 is TGTGCCAGCAGTCAATACTATGGGGCCAACGTCCTGACTTTC. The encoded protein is CASSQYYGANVLTF.

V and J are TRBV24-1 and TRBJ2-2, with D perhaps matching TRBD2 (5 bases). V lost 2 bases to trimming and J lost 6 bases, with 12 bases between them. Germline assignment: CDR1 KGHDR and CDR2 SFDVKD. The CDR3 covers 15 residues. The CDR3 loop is CATSDSRNGAGELFF. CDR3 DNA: TGTGCCACCAGTGATTCTCGTAACGGGGCCGGGGAGCTGTTTTTT.

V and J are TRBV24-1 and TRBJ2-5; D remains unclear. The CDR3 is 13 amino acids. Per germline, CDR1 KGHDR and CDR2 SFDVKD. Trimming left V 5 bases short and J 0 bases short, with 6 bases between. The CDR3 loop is CATSGGHQETQYF. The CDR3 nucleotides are TGTGCCACCAGTGGTGGACACCAAGAGACCCAGTACTTC.

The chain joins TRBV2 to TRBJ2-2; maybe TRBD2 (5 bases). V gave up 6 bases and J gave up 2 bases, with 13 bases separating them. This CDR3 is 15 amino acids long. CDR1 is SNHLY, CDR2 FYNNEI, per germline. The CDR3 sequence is CASSVIGVNTGELFF. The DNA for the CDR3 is TGTGCCAGCAGCGTAATCGGGGTCAACACCGGGGAGCTGTTTTTT.

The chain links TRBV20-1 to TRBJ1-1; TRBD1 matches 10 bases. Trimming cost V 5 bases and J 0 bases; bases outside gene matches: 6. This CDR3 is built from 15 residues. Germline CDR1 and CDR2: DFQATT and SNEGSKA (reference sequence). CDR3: CSASGTGALNTEAFF. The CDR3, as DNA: TGCAGTGCTTCTGGGACAGGGGCTTTGAACACTGAAGCTTTCTTT.

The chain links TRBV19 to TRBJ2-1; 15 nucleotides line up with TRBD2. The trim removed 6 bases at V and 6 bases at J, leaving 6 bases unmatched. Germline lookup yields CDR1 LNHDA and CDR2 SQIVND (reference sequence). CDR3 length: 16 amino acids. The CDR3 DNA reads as TGTGCCAGTAGCCCGCCGGGACTAGCGGGGGGCAATGAGCAGTTCTTC. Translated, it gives CASSPPGLAGGNEQFF.

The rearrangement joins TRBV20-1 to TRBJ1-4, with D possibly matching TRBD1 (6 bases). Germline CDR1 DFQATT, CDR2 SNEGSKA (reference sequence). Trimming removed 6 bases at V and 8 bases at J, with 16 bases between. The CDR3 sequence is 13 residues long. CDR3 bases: TGCAGTGCGGAGGGGGGCAGAGCGGAAAAACTGTTTTTT. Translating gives CSAEGGRAEKLFF.

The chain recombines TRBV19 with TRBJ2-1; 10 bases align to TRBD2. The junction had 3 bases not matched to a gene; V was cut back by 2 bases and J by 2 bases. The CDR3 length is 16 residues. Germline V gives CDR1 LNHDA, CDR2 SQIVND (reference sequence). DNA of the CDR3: TGTGCCAGTAGTATAAGCCTAGCGGGGGCCTACAATGAGCAGTTCTTC. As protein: CASSISLAGAYNEQFF.

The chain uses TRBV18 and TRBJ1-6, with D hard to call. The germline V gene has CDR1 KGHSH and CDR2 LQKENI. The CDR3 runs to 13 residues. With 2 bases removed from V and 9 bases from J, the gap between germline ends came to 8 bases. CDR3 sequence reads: CASSPDPISPLHF. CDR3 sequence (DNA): TGTGCCAGCTCACCAGACCCGATTTCACCCCTCCACTTT.